This TCR beta chain was recovered during a study of cytomegalovirus exposure and HLA in healthy donors. Study-wide results and limits: It was approximately 160 TCR beta chains that were listed as cytomegalovirus-associated. Later work showed greater clonal expansion in HLA-associated TCR beta chains than in equally common others.

PCR primers comprised 60 Vbeta and 13 Jbeta primers. Original methodology: Tens of millions of unique TCR beta chains, around 10 million of them shared, were counted by a later analysis. Method: immunoSEQ multiplex PCR; TCRdb's copy keeps in-frame clones and lacks some. D and trimming were read from the DNA, whereas the V and J calls and clone size are those reported in that table. The sample has about 160,000 clones; about 75% are singletons. There are 17 residues in the CDR3. Germline CDR1 is SGDLS and CDR2 is YYNGEE. V gave up 4 bases and J gave up 3 bases; unmatched junction bases: 13. The table lists this clone with a count of one. What it binds is not known.

This clonotype was sampled from a woman aged 50 to 60 in good health and CMV-seropositive. The V gene is TRBV9, the J gene TRBJ2-3; 8 nucleotides agree with TRBD2. The sample consisted of PBMCs. The CDR3 coding sequence is TGTGCCAGCAGCACGCAGGGTGGTGGCGGGAGGACAGATACGCAGTATTTT. Translation gives CASSTQGGGGRTDTQYF.